A selection of T cell receptor beta chains follows, all from one sample in a study of Ad26.COV2.S vaccination and SARS-CoV-2 variants. Assay: immunoSEQ multiplex PCR; the TCRdb copy retains only in-frame clones and omits some. Counted here are about 410,000 clones, around 92% occurring once; the ten biggest clones make up more than 1.5%. Sequencing used peripheral blood, obtained in a trial of Ad26.COV2.S vaccine versus placebo. The receptors were gathered from a person aged 18-60 years who received the Ad26.COV2.S COVID-19 vaccine or a placebo. The CDR3 runs from the conserved cysteine through the conserved F or W. The D gene is left open where the match is weak. Not every row has a clone size; where given, it reads once, few, many or a size class.

v_call	d_call	clone_size	j_call	cdr3_nt	cdr3_aa
TRBV6-6	.	.	TRBJ1-1	TGTGCCAGCAGTTATGGGCGGGGGACTGAAGCTTTCTTT	CASSYGRGTEAFF
TRBV12-5	TRBD1	.	TRBJ1-5	TGTGCTAGTGGTTTGGTACCGGGACAGGTCCAGCATTTT	CASGLVPGQVQHF
TRBV6-2/TRBV6-3	TRBD2	.	TRBJ2-7	TGTGCCAGCAGTCTTCGGGGGGGAACTGGGGAGCAGTACTTC	CASSLRGGTGEQYF
TRBV18	.	.	TRBJ2-7	TGTGCCAGCTCACTAGAGACAGGAGTCTACGAGCAGTACTTC	CASSLETGVYEQYF
TRBV3-1/TRBV3-2	TRBD2	.	TRBJ2-3	TGTGCCAGCAGCCAATATGCTAGCGGGGACTTCGGCACAGATACGCAGTATTTT	CASSQYASGDFGTDTQYF
TRBV27	TRBD1	.	TRBJ2-2	TGTGCCAGCAGTCCCCGCGGCAGGGGGACGAACACCGGGGAGCTGTTTTTT	CASSPRGRGTNTGELFF
TRBV27	.	.	TRBJ2-2	TGTGCCAGCAGCCCCTGGGGGGACAAGAACACCGGGGAGCTGTTTTTT	CASSPWGDKNTGELFF
TRBV5-1	TRBD1	.	TRBJ2-7	TGCGCCAGCAGCTTGGCCTTCGGGACAGGGTCATACTTGTCCTACGAGCAGTACTTC	CASSLAFGTGSYLSYEQYF
TRBV7-9	.	.	TRBJ1-3	TGTGCCAGCAGCTTTATTGACAGACTTCTCCTCGGGTATGGAAACACCATATATTTT	CASSFIDRLLLGYGNTIYF
TRBV12-3/TRBV12-4	.	.	TRBJ1-2	TGTGTTACGCAGCGGCTTAGTAACTATGGCTACACCTTC	CVTQRLSNYGYTF
TRBV3-1/TRBV3-2	.	.	TRBJ2-7	TGTGCCAGCAGCCAAGCAACCCTTACTAGGGTTTCCGAGCAGTACTTC	CASSQATLTRVSEQYF
TRBV5-1	TRBD2	once	TRBJ2-3	TGCGCCAGCAGCTTGGGACTAGCGGGGGGCACAGATACGCAGTATTTT	CASSLGLAGGTDTQYF
TRBV5-1	TRBD1	.	TRBJ2-7	TGCGCCAGCAGCTTGGGGACAGGGGGCTACGAGCAGTACTTC	CASSLGTGGYEQYF
TRBV9	.	once	TRBJ2-7	TGTGCCAGCAGCGTAGGCGGGGACTCCTACGAGCAGTACTTC	CASSVGGDSYEQYF
TRBV2	TRBD1	once	TRBJ1-6	TGTGCCAGCAGTGCAAATGGACAGGGTTACTCACCCCTCCACTTT	CASSANGQGYSPLHF
TRBV2	TRBD2	.	TRBJ2-7	TGTGCCAGCAGTTTGTTACTAGCGGGCCATTACGAGCAGTACTTC	CASSLLLAGHYEQYF
TRBV7-9	TRBD2	.	TRBJ2-3	TGTGCCAGCAGCCCTGGGACTAGCGGGGGAAACACAGATACGCAGTATTTT	CASSPGTSGGNTDTQYF
TRBV11-2	TRBD2	.	TRBJ2-7	TGTGCCAGCAGCTCAATAGGACTAGCGGTGCTCTCCTACGAGCAGTACTTC	CASSSIGLAVLSYEQYF
TRBV6-5	.	once	TRBJ1-1	TGTGCCAGCAGACCTTCAACAGGGCACGAAGCTTTCTTT	CASRPSTGHEAFF
TRBV10-1	TRBD2	.	TRBJ2-2	TGCGCCAGCTCTAGCGGGGGAACGGGCACCGGGGAGCTGTTTTTT	CASSSGGTGTGELFF
TRBV2	.	few	TRBJ1-1	TGTGCCAGCAGTGGCGGAGGGCGCGCTGAAGCTTTCTTT	CASSGGGRAEAFF
TRBV16	.	.	TRBJ2-1	TGTGCCAGCAGCCAATCGAGTATGGGGGGGCAGTTCTTC	CASSQSSMGGQFF
TRBV7-8	TRBD2	.	TRBJ2-3	TGTGCCAGCAGCTCTACTGGTACGGGGGGGGTTACGCAGTATTTT	CASSSTGTGGVTQYF
TRBV4-3	.	.	TRBJ2-7	TGCGCCAGCAGCCAAGATGGCAGGGGGGCCTACGAGCAGTACTTC	CASSQDGRGAYEQYF
TRBV2	TRBD1	.	TRBJ1-4	TGTGCCAGCAGGGACAGGGGGCTTACTAATGAAAAACTGTTTTTT	CASRDRGLTNEKLFF
TRBV7-9	TRBD1	.	TRBJ2-5	TGTGCCAGCAGCCCGGGACAGCCGAGAGGAGAGACCCAGTACTTC	CASSPGQPRGETQYF
TRBV11-2	.	.	TRBJ1-2	TGTGCCAGCAGAGGCCTCCGGGACCCGCCGGGCTACACCTTC	CASRGLRDPPGYTF
TRBV5-4	TRBD2	.	TRBJ2-1	TGTGCCAGCAGCTTGGTTAGGCTAGCGGGGGTCTACAATGAGCAGTTCTTC	CASSLVRLAGVYNEQFF
TRBV18	.	.	TRBJ1-5	TGTGCCAGCTCACCACCAGAGGGTAGTCAGCCCCAGCATTTT	CASSPPEGSQPQHF
TRBV30	TRBD2	once	TRBJ2-5	TGTGCCTGGAGTGTGGGGAGGGAGCAAGAGACCCAGTACTTC	CAWSVGREQETQYF
TRBV7-9	.	few	TRBJ1-6	TGTGCCAGCAGCTTAGGTGGCGGAAAGGGCCTCCACTTT	CASSLGGGKGLHF
TRBV7-2	.	.	TRBJ2-1	TGTGCCAGCAGCTCCCTGGGGGTTTCCTACAATGAGCAGTTCTTC	CASSSLGVSYNEQFF
TRBV4-1	.	.	TRBJ2-1	TGCGCCAGCAGCCAGCGGGTTACCTACAATGAGCAGTTCTTC	CASSQRVTYNEQFF
TRBV7-6	TRBD2	.	TRBJ2-7	TGTGCCAGCAGCCCGGCTGGACTAGCGGGGGGGTTGCCCTACGAGCAGTACTTC	CASSPAGLAGGLPYEQYF
TRBV19	.	.	TRBJ2-7	TGTGCCAGTAGTATGGGAGTCCCCTACGAGCAGTACTTC	CASSMGVPYEQYF
TRBV20-1	.	.	TRBJ2-7	TGCAGTGCTACTGATAGGGAAAGCTACGAGCAGTACTTC	CSATDRESYEQYF
TRBV4-1	.	.	TRBJ2-7	TGCGCCAGCAGCCAAGATCTCGCCTACGAGCAGTACTTC	CASSQDLAYEQYF
TRBV6-5	.	.	TRBJ1-1	TGTGCCAGCAGTTACTCCCCCGGGTCCAACACTGAAGCTTTCTTT	CASSYSPGSNTEAFF
TRBV9	TRBD2	few	TRBJ2-7	TGTGCCAGCAGCGCTCTAGCGGGGGGTGCCTACGAGCAGTACTTC	CASSALAGGAYEQYF
TRBV9	.	.	TRBJ2-3	TGTGCCAGCAGCCCCCACTATAGCGGAGCGACTAGCACAGATACGCAGTATTTT	CASSPHYSGATSTDTQYF
TRBV6-1	.	.	TRBJ2-3	TGTGCCAGCAGCCCCACAAGGACAGCAGATACGCAGTATTTT	CASSPTRTADTQYF
TRBV15	.	.	TRBJ2-1	TGTGCCACCAGCAGAGGGGAGGCCTCCTTTTCCTACAATGAGCAGTTCTTC	CATSRGEASFSYNEQFF
TRBV29-1	TRBD1	once	TRBJ1-2	TGCAGCGTTGAAGGGCAGGGGGCAGGCTATGGCTACACCTTC	CSVEGQGAGYGYTF
TRBV4-1	TRBD1	.	TRBJ2-1	TGCGCCAGCAGCCAACCCCGGGACAGGGGGCGGTTTGAGCAGTTCTTC	CASSQPRDRGRFEQFF
TRBV10-1	TRBD1	.	TRBJ2-5	TGCGCCAGCAGTGAGCCGCGAGACAGGGCGCTCCGGGAAGAGACCCAGTACTTC	CASSEPRDRALREETQYF
TRBV27	.	.	TRBJ2-7	TGTGCCAGCAGAACCCAGGGAGGTGAGCAGTACTTC	CASRTQGGEQYF
TRBV6-5	.	.	TRBJ2-2	TGTGCCAGCAGCCTAACACGACAGAACACCGGGGAGCTGTTTTTT	CASSLTRQNTGELFF
TRBV4-3	TRBD2	.	TRBJ2-7	TGCGCCAGCAGTCAATCAGCGGGGTCAATCTCCTACGAGCAGTACTTC	CASSQSAGSISYEQYF
TRBV5-1	.	.	TRBJ2-2	TGCGCCAGCAGCTTGGGGGCAGGGAACACCGGGGAGCTGTTTTTT	CASSLGAGNTGELFF
TRBV7-2	TRBD1	.	TRBJ2-6	TGTGCCAGCAGCCGGGACAGGGGCTGGGCTGGGGCCAACGTCCTGACTTTC	CASSRDRGWAGANVLTF
TRBV9	TRBD2	.	TRBJ2-5	TGTGCCAGCAGCGCCGACGGGGGGGCTCGAGAGACCCAGTACTTC	CASSADGGARETQYF
TRBV6-2/TRBV6-3	.	.	TRBJ2-1	TGTGCCAGCAGTTACTCGATGTTCCCGCCCTCCTACAATGAGCAGTTCTTC	CASSYSMFPPSYNEQFF
TRBV4-1	TRBD1	.	TRBJ2-6	TGCGCCAGCAGCCAAGATTGGGACAGATTTTCTGGGGCCAACGTCCTGACTTTC	CASSQDWDRFSGANVLTF
TRBV11-2	.	.	TRBJ2-7	TGTGCCAGCAGCTTAGTTACAGAGCAGTACTTC	CASSLVTEQYF
TRBV24-1	TRBD1	.	TRBJ2-1	TGTGCCACCAGTGAGCCCGGGACAGGGGGCTCCTACAATGAGCAGTTCTTC	CATSEPGTGGSYNEQFF